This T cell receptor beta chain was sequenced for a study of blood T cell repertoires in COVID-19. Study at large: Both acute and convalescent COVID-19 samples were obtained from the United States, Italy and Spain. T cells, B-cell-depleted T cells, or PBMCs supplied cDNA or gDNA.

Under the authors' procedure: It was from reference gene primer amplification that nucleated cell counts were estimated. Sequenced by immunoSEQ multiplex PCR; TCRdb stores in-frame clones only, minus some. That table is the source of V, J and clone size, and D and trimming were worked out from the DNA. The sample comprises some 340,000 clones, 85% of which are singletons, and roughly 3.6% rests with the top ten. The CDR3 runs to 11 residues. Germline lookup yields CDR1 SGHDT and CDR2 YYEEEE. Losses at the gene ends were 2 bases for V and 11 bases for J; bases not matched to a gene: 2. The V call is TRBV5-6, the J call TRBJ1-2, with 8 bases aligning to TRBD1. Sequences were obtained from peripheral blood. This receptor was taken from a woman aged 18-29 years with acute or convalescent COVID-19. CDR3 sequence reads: CASSFDRGYTF. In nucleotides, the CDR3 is TGTGCCAGCAGCTTCGACAGGGGTTACACCTTC.